Listed here are 29 T cell receptor beta chains from one sample, sequenced in a study of HIV-infected patients and healthy controls. MiXCR, run by TCRdb on the 5' RACE reads, gives a single entry per CDR3 protein. The sample shows more than 15,000 distinct CDR3 sequences, less than 20% of them seen only once. Source material: CD8+ T cells from blood. These receptors were obtained from a human donor in good health.

J is TRBJ2-1 and V is TRBV6-5; D might be TRBD1 (6 bases). The length of the CDR3 is 18 residues. V shed 2 bases and J shed 7 bases, with 24 bases lying between them. The germline CDR1 and CDR2 sequences are MNHEY and SVGAGI. The CDR3 DNA sequence: TGTGCCAGCAGTTACCTATCCCTGGGGGCGGAGAACCAGAATGAGCAGTTCTTC. This gives the protein CASSYLSLGAENQNEQFF.

The table lists this clonotype with a few counts. This chain links TRBV5-1 with TRBJ2-7; TRBD1 is a possible D gene (6 bases). The germline CDR1 and CDR2 sequences are SGHRS and YFSETQ. Trimming stripped 4 bases from V and 0 bases from J, with 14 bases between. This CDR3 is 15 amino acids long. The CDR3 nucleotides read TGCGCCAGCAGCGAAGGGACATCGAGCTCCTACGAGCAGTACTTC. It translates to CASSEGTSSSYEQYF.

The chain combines TRBV6-2 or TRBV6-3 with TRBJ2-3; 7 positions match TRBD1. Germline assignment: CDR1 MNHEY and CDR2 SVGEGT. The CDR3 loop spans 17 amino acids. The junction had 13 bases not matched to a gene; V was cut back by 5 bases and J by 2 bases. The CDR3 nucleotides are TGTGCCAGCAGTCAGGACCTGGACAGGCCTTTCACAGATACGCAGTATTTT. This encodes CASSQDLDRPFTDTQYF.

The rearrangement joins TRBV9 to TRBJ2-3; D not certain. CDR1 and CDR2 from the germline V gene are SGDLS and YYNGEE. This CDR3 comprises 17 residues. V was trimmed by 4 bases and J by 0 bases, leaving 18 bases between them. CDR3 amino acids: CASSRRYDTTSTDTQYF. The CDR3 coding sequence is TGTGCCAGCAGCCGACGTTATGACACCACGAGCACAGATACGCAGTATTTT. The variable domain in full, with the rest retrieved from reference TRBV9 and TRBJ2-3, is DSGVTQTPKHLITATGQRVTLRCSPRSGDLSVYWYQQSLDQGLQFLIQYYNGEERAKGNILERFSAQQFPDLHSELNLSSLELGDSALYFCASSRRYDTTSTDTQYFGPGTRLTVL.

This clonotype was seen more than once but under ten times. The chain couples TRBV9 to TRBJ1-6, with D maybe TRBD1 (6 bases). In germline, CDR1 is SGDLS, CDR2 YYNGEE. The CDR3 extends over 16 amino acids. The V end lost 4 bases, the J end lost 8 bases, and 19 bases lay between the germline ends. CDR3 DNA sequence: TGTGCCAGCAGCTCAAAGACAGGACCATATCATTCACCCCTCCACTTT. Translating gives CASSSKTGPYHSPLHF.

The chain is built from TRBV19 and TRBJ2-7; D is undetermined. Deletions cut 3 bases from V and 3 bases from J, with 9 bases between. The CDR3 covers 13 residues. The germline V gene has CDR1 LNHDA and CDR2 SQIVND (reference sequence). DNA for the CDR3: TGTGCCAGTAGTATCTTCGGTTTCTACGAGCAGTACTTC. It specifies CASSIFGFYEQYF.

This clonotype was counted between two and nine times. The V call is TRBV12-3 or TRBV12-4, the J call TRBJ2-7, with 11 bases matching TRBD1. CDR3 length: 15 residues. The junction had 6 bases not matched to a gene; V was cut back by 4 bases and J by 4 bases. CDR3: CASSYAGQGAYEQYF. CDR3 in DNA: TGTGCCAGCAGTTACGCAGGACAGGGGGCGTACGAGCAGTACTTC.

In its sample, this clonotype was seen many times. This chain links TRBV7-6 with TRBJ1-1; D perhaps matches TRBD1 (6 bases). The V end lost 5 bases, the J end lost 1 base, and 8 bases lay between the germline ends. CDR3 length equals 13 residues. CDR1 SGHVS and CDR2 FNYEAQ come from the germline V gene. This CDR3 reads CASSQGQNTEAFF. CDR3 coding DNA: TGTGCCAGCAGCCAGGGACAGAACACTGAAGCTTTCTTT.

The chain carries TRBV9 and TRBJ2-1; D tentatively fits TRBD1 or TRBD2 (7 bases each). Looked up from germline, CDR1 is SGDLS and CDR2 is YYNGEE. The CDR3 covers 15 residues. Deletions cut 5 bases from V and 8 bases from J, with 20 bases between. The CDR3 nucleotides are TGTGCCAGCAGTAATCCGCAGGGGGGGGCGCATGAGCAGTTCTTC. This gives the protein CASSNPQGGAHEQFF. Using reference TRBV9 and TRBJ2-1 for the parts outside the CDR3, the full variable domain is DSGVTQTPKHLITATGQRVTLRCSPRSGDLSVYWYQQSLDQGLQFLIQYYNGEERAKGNILERFSAQQFPDLHSELNLSSLELGDSALYFCASSNPQGGAHEQFFGPGTRLTVL.

This clonotype is medium-sized (0.01 to 0.1%) within its sample. This chain links TRBV7-3 with TRBJ2-1; 9 bases are shared with TRBD2. This CDR3 spans 15 amino acids. CDR1 is SGHTA, CDR2 FQGTGA, per germline. The V and J ends lost 2 bases and 5 bases, in that order; junction bases with no gene match: 4. In DNA form, the CDR3 reads TGTGCCAGCAGCTTATTGGCTAGCGGGAACAATGAGCAGTTCTTC. Encoded protein: CASSLLASGNNEQFF.

This clonotype has a handful of counts. The rearrangement joins TRBV19 to TRBJ1-1; TRBD1 matches at 7 bases. Germline V CDR1 and CDR2: LNHDA, SQIVND (reference sequence). Germline trimming cut 4 bases from V and 4 bases from J; bases unmatched to any gene: 3. The CDR3 runs to 13 residues. The CDR3 is CASSTQGGTEAFF. The CDR3 DNA follows: TGTGCCAGTAGTACCCAGGGGGGCACTGAAGCTTTCTTT.

In its sample, this clonotype was seen a few times. The chain uses TRBV10-3 and TRBJ1-5; 10 nucleotides agree with TRBD1. V lost 0 bases, J lost 6 bases, and 8 bases stayed unmatched. CDR3 length: 17 amino acids. CDR1 ENHRY and CDR2 SYGVKD come from the germline V gene. The CDR3 DNA sequence: TGTGCCATCAGTGAGTCCGGGTGGACAGGGGGTGCTCAGCCCCAGCATTTT. Protein product: CAISESGWTGGAQPQHF.

This clonotype counts as medium-sized. The chain has TRBV12-3 or TRBV12-4 and TRBJ2-1; D is perhaps TRBD1 (5 bases). The CDR3 covers 15 residues. Trimming took off 3 bases at V and 2 bases at J, with 11 bases between the two ends. CDR3 in DNA: TGTGCCAGCAGTTTTGGCAGGGAACCCTACAATGAGCAGTTCTTC. Its protein is CASSFGREPYNEQFF.

V gene TRBV4-1 combines with J gene TRBJ1-5; 7 positions match TRBD1. There are 14 residues in the CDR3. The V segment lost 6 bases and the J segment 4 bases; nucleotides outside the gene matches: 6. Germline CDR1 reads MGHRA; CDR2 reads YSYEKL. CDR3 bases: TGCGCCAGCAGTGGGCACAGGGGAAATCAGCCCCAGCATTTT. It yields the protein CASSGHRGNQPQHF.

The chain is built from TRBV14 and TRBJ1-1, with unresolved D. V lost 0 bases to trimming and J lost 0 bases, with 17 bases between them. Germline values: CDR1 SGHDN, CDR2 FVKESK. CDR3 length equals 18 residues. The CDR3 DNA sequence: TGTGCCAGCAGCCAAGAAATTGGTTGGAACACCTTGAACACTGAAGCTTTCTTT. Protein sequence: CASSQEIGWNTLNTEAFF. Based on the CDR3 plus reference TRBV14 and TRBJ1-1, the full variable domain is EAGVTQFPSHSVIEKGQTVTLRCDPISGHDNLYWYRRVMGKEIKFLLHFVKESKQDESGMPNNRFLAERTGGTYSTLKVQPAELEDSGVYFCASSQEIGWNTLNTEAFFGQGTRLTVV.

This clonotype was seen a handful of times. CDR3 loop: CAISAQPYEQYF. The CDR3 region has the DNA TGTGCCATCAGTGCCCAACCCTACGAGCAGTACTTC. The rearrangement links TRBV10-3 to TRBJ2-7; D uncertain. The CDR3 has 12 residues. Trimming cost V 4 bases and J 2 bases, with 6 bases left between them. CDR1 ENHRY and CDR2 SYGVKD come from the germline V gene.

The sample holds many counts of this clonotype. The genes are TRBV10-3 and TRBJ1-1; D uncertain. The ends were cut back, 5 bases at V and 10 bases at J, with 11 bases in the middle. The CDR3 runs 11 residues. Germline values: CDR1 ENHRY, CDR2 SYGVKD. The CDR3 protein is CAISPGLAAFF. The CDR3 bases are TGTGCCATCAGTCCCGGGCTGGCAGCTTTCTTT.

This clonotype has a count of ten or more. The chain is built from TRBV7-2 and TRBJ1-1, with D uncertain. The CDR3 covers 16 residues. Between the trimmed V and J ends, which lost 1 base and 1 base, there was a span of 13 bases. CDR1 SGHTA and CDR2 FQGNSA come from the germline V gene. For the CDR3, the DNA is TGTGCCAGCAGCTTAGATCCCCCCAGGAAGAACACTGAAGCTTTCTTT. This codes for CASSLDPPRKNTEAFF.

Remarks on this clonotype: The junction departs from germline at one end; a sequencing error may be responsible. The chain carries TRBV4-3 and TRBJ1-1; D gene unclear. The CDR3 has 14 amino acids. CDR1 and CDR2 from the germline V gene are LGHNA and YSLEER. CDR3 amino acids: CASSRDRANAEAFF. The DNA of the CDR3 is TGCGCCAGCAGCCGAGACCGGGCGAACGCTGAAGCTTTCTTT.

The J gene is TRBJ1-1, the V gene TRBV10-3; D gene uncertain. CDR1 ENHRY and CDR2 SYGVKD come from the germline V gene. V lost 2 bases and J lost 7, with 14 bases in between. CDR3 length equals 14 residues. CDR3 protein: CAISEEAGVDEAFF. In nucleotides, the CDR3 is TGTGCCATCAGTGAGGAGGCGGGCGTCGATGAAGCTTTCTTT.

This clonotype has just a few counts. The J gene is TRBJ2-3, the V gene TRBV2, with 8 bases lining up with TRBD2. V was clipped by 8 bases and J by 3 bases; unmatched bases: 4. This CDR3 spans 13 amino acids. The germline V gene has CDR1 SNHLY and CDR2 FYNNEI. The CDR3 DNA sequence: TGTGCCAGCCTAGCGGGTGATACAGATACGCAGTATTTT. Residues: CASLAGDTDTQYF.

This clonotype has more than one count but fewer than ten. The chain joins TRBV27 to TRBJ2-5, with 7 bases that match TRBD2. CDR3 length: 15 amino acids. The germline V gene has CDR1 MNHEY and CDR2 SMNVEV (reference sequence). The V segment lost 2 bases and the J segment 3 bases; nucleotides outside the gene matches: 6. CDR3 sequence reads: CASSLGGSSKETQYF. CDR3 bases: TGTGCCAGCAGTTTAGGCGGGAGTTCCAAAGAGACCCAGTACTTC.

This clonotype has just a few counts. The chain joins TRBV6-2 or TRBV6-3 to TRBJ2-5; 9 nucleotides agree with TRBD2. The CDR3 totals 16 residues. V trimming: 5 bases; J trimming: 3 bases; junction bases outside the gene matches: 10. Germline values: CDR1 MNHEY, CDR2 SVGEGT. The CDR3 nucleotides read TGTGCCAGCAGTCCGATTCACCCTAGCGGGGAAGAGACCCAGTACTTC. The encoded protein is CASSPIHPSGEETQYF.

This clonotype came up many times. This rearrangement joins TRBV30 to TRBJ1-5, with D perhaps matching TRBD1 (6 bases). Trimming took off 0 bases at V and 4 bases at J, with 13 bases between the two ends. Per germline, CDR1 GTSNPN and CDR2 SVGIG (reference sequence). The CDR3 length is 15 residues. CDR3 sequence reads: CAWSVLGGANQPQHF. The CDR3 region has the DNA TGTGCCTGGAGTGTACTGGGGGGCGCAAATCAGCCCCAGCATTTT.

This clonotype was counted at least ten times. V and J are TRBV7-2 and TRBJ1-2; 9 nucleotides line up with TRBD1. J was trimmed by 4 bases and V by 5 bases; bases with no gene match: 5. The CDR3 has 14 residues. The germline CDR1 and CDR2 sequences are SGHTA and FQGNSA. The DNA for the CDR3 is TGTGCCAGCAGCCCCGACAGGGGGGGCTATGGCTACACCTTC. Its protein product is CASSPDRGGYGYTF.

This clonotype came up a few times. The J gene is TRBJ2-1, the V gene TRBV7-9; D is unresolved. Germline V gives CDR1 SEHNR, CDR2 FQNEAQ (reference sequence). Trimming left V 5 bases short and J 5 bases short, with 7 bases between. The CDR3 covers 12 residues. The CDR3 coding sequence is TGTGCCAGCAGCCCTGACGACAATGAGCAGTTCTTC. Its translation is CASSPDDNEQFF.

The J gene is TRBJ1-1, the V gene TRBV4-1; D is perhaps TRBD1 (6 bases). With 6 bases removed from V and 1 base from J, the gap between germline ends came to 12 bases. This CDR3 comprises 14 residues. CDR1 and CDR2 from the germline V gene are MGHRA and YSYEKL. The CDR3 here is CASSFRGPNTEAFF. For the CDR3, the DNA is TGCGCCAGCAGTTTCAGGGGCCCGAACACTGAAGCTTTCTTT.

The rearrangement joins TRBV9 to TRBJ2-3, with D hard to call. With 0 bases removed from V and 0 bases from J, the gap between germline ends came to 5 bases. The CDR3 length is 14 residues. The germline gives CDR1 SGDLS, CDR2 YYNGEE. The CDR3 DNA is TGTGCCAGCAGCGTAGTGGGAAGCACAGATACGCAGTATTTT. It is translated as CASSVVGSTDTQYF.

A few counts support this clonotype. The V gene is TRBV2, the J gene TRBJ2-1; no reliable D call. The CDR3 contains 15 residues. Germline V gene sequence: CDR1 SNHLY, CDR2 FYNNEI. V was shortened by 1 base and J by 0 bases, with 7 bases between the two germline ends. The CDR3 DNA reads as TGTGCCAGCAGTGAAGATTTCAGCTCCTACAATGAGCAGTTCTTC. Translation gives CASSEDFSSYNEQFF. The entire variable domain, with the rest obtained from reference TRBV2 and TRBJ2-1, is as follows: EPEVTQTPSHQVTQMGQEVILRCVPISNHLYFYWYRQILGQKVEFLVSFYNNEISEKSEIFDDQFSVERPDGSNFTLKIRSTKLEDSAMYFCASSEDFSSYNEQFFGPGTRLTVL.